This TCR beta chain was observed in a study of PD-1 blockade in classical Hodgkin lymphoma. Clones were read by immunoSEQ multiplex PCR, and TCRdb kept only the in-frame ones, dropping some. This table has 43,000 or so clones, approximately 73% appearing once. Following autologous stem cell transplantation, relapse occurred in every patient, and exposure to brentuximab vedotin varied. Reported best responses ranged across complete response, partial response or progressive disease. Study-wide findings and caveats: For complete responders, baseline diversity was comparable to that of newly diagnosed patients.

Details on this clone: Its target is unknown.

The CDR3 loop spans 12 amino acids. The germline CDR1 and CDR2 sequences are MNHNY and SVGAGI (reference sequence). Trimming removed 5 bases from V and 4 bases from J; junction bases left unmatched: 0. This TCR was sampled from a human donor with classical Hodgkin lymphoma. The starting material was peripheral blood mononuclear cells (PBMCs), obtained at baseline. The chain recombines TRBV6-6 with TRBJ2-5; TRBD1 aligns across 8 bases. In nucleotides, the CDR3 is TGTGCCAGCAGTGGACAGGGAGAGACCCAGTACTTC. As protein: CASSGQGETQYF.